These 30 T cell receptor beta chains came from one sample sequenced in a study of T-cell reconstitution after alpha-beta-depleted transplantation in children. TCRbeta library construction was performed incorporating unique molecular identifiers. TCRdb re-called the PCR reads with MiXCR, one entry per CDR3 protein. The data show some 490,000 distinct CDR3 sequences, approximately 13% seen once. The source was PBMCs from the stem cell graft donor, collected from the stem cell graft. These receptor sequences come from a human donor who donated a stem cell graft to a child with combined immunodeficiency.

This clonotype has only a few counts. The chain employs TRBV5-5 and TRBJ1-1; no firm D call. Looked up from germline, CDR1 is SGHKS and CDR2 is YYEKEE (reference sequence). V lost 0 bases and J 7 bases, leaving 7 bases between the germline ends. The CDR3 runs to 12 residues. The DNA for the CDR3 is TGTGCCAGCAGCTTGGCCGATGTTGAAGCTTTCTTT. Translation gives CASSLADVEAFF.

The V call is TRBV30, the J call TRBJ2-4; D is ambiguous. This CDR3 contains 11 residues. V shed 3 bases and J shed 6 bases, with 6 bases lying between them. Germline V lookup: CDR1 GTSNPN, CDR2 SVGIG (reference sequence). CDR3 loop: CAWRTSNIQYF. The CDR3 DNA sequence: TGTGCCTGGAGGACCTCAAACATTCAGTACTTC.

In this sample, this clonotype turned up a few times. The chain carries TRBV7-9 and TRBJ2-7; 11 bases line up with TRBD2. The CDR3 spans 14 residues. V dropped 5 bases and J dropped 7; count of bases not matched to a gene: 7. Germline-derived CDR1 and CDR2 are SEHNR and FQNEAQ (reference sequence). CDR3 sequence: CASSPGLAVSEQYF. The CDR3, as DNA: TGTGCCAGCAGCCCGGGACTAGCGGTCTCGGAGCAGTACTTC.

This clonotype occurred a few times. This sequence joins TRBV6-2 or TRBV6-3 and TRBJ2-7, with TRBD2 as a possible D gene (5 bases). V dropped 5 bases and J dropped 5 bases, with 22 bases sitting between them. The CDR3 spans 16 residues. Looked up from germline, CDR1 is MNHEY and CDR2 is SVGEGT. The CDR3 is CASSTPWERGVHEQYF. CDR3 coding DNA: TGTGCCAGCAGTACGCCCTGGGAGCGTGGAGTCCACGAGCAGTACTTC.

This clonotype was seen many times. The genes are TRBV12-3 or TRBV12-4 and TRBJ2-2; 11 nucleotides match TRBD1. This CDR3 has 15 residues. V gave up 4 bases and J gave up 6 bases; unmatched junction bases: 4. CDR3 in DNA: TGTGCCAGCAGTTCGGGACAGGGGGGAGCCGGGGAGCTGTTTTTT. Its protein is CASSSGQGGAGELFF.

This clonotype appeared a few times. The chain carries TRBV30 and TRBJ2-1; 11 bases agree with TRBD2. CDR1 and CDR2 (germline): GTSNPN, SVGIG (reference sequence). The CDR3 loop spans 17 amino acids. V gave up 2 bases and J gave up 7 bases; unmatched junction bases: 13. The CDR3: CAWSRFGLAGGRNEQFF. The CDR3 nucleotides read TGTGCCTGGAGTCGGTTTGGGCTAGCGGGAGGACGGAATGAGCAGTTCTTC.

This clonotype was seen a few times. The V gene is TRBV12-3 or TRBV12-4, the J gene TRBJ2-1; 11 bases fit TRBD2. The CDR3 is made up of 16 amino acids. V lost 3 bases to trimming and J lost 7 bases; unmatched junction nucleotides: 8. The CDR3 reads CASSFPKLAGVNEQFF. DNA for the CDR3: TGTGCCAGCAGTTTCCCCAAACTAGCGGGAGTTAATGAGCAGTTCTTC.

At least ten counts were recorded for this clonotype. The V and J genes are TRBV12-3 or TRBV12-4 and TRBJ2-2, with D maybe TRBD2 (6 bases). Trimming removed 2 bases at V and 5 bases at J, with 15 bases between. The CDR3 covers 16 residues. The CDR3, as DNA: TGTGCCAGCAGTTTACCCCGCGGGGTAATGACCGGGGAGCTGTTTTTT. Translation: CASSLPRGVMTGELFF.

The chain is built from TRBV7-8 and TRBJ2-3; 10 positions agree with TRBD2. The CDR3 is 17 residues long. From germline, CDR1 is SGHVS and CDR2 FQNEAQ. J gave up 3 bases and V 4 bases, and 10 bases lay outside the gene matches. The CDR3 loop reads CASSSQREGPGTDTQYF. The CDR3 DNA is TGTGCCAGCAGCTCCCAGCGGGAGGGCCCGGGGACAGATACGCAGTATTTT.

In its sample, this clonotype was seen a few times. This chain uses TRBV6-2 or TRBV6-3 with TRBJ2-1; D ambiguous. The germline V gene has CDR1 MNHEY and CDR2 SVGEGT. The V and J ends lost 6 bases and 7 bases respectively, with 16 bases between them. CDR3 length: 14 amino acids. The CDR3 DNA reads TGTGCCAGCAGCCCAGACCTAGTTCTAAATGAGCAGTTCTTC. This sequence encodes CASSPDLVLNEQFF.

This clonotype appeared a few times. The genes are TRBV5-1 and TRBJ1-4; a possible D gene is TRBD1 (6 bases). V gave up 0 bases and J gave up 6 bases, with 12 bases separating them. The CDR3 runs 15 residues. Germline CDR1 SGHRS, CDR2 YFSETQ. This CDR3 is CASSLGGQIYEKLFF. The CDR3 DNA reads TGCGCCAGCAGCTTGGGTGGACAGATTTATGAAAAACTGTTTTTT.

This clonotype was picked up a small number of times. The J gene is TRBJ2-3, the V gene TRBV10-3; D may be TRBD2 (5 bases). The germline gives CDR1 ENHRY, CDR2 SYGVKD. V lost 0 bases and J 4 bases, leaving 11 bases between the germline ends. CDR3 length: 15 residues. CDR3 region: CAISESPGSSDTQYF. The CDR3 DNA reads TGTGCCATCAGTGAGTCCCCGGGGTCCTCAGATACGCAGTATTTT.

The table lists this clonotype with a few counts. The CDR3 sequence: CASSQTGTGNTIYF. DNA of the CDR3: TGCGCCAGCAGCCAGACAGGGACTGGAAACACCATATATTTT. This chain uses TRBV4-3 with TRBJ1-3; 7 nucleotides align to TRBD1. The CDR3 has 14 amino acids. Losses at the gene ends were 3 bases for V and 2 bases for J; bases not matched to a gene: 1. The V gene's germline CDR1 is LGHNA and CDR2 YSLEER.

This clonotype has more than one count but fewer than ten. CDR3 sequence reads: CSAQTTTYEQYF. CDR3 DNA sequence: TGCAGTGCTCAGACTACGACCTACGAGCAGTACTTC. The rearrangement joins TRBV20-1 to TRBJ2-7; a possible D gene is TRBD2 (5 bases). V was clipped by 5 bases and J by 2 bases, with 10 bases between them. CDR3 length equals 12 residues. Germline V gene sequence: CDR1 DFQATT, CDR2 SNEGSKA (reference sequence).

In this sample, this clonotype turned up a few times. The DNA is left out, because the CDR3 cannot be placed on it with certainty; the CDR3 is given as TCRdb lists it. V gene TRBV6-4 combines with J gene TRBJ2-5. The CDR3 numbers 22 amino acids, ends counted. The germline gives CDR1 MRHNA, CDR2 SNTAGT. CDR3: CASSPMSILRPSTSEYLETQYF.

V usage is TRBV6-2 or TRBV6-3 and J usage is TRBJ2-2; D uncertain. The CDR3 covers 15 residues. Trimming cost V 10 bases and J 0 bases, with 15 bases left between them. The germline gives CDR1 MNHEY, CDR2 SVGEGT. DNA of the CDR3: TGTGCCATTGACCCGGGTCCGCCGAACACCGGGGAGCTGTTTTTT. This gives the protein CAIDPGPPNTGELFF.

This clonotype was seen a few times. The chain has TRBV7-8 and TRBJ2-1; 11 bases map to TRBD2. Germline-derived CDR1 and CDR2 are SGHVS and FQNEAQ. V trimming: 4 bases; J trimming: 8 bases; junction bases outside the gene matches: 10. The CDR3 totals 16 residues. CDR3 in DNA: TGTGCCAGCAGCTCCTATAGCGGGAGGGCAGAGTATGAGCAGTTCTTC. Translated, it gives CASSSYSGRAEYEQFF.

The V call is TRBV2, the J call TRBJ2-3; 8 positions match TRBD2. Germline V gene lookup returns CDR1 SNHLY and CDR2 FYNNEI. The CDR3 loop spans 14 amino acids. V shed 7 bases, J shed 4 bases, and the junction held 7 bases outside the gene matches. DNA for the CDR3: TGTGCCAGCACTGGACTAGCTGGGGCAGATACGCAGTATTTT. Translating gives CASTGLAGADTQYF.

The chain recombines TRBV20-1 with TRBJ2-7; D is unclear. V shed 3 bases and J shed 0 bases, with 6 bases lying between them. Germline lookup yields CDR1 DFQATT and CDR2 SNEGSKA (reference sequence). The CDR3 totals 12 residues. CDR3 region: CSASGNSYEQYF. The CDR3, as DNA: TGCAGTGCTAGCGGAAACTCCTACGAGCAGTACTTC.

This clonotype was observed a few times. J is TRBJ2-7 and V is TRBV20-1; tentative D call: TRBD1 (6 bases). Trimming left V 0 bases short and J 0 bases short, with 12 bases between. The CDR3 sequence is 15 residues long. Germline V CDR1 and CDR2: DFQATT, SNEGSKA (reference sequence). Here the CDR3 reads CSARDRDRSSYEQYF. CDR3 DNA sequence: TGCAGTGCTAGAGATCGTGACAGGAGCTCCTACGAGCAGTACTTC.

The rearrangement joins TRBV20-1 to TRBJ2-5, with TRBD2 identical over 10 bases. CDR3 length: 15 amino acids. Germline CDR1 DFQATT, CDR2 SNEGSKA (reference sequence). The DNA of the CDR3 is TGCAGCCCGATAAGGACTAGCGGTTTACAAGAGACCCAGTACTTC. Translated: CSPIRTSGLQETQYF.

CDR3 DNA sequence: TGTGCCAGCAGTGAGGCGGGAGGACAGCCCCAGCATTTT. Protein sequence: CASSEAGGQPQHF. The chain has TRBV2 and TRBJ1-5, with no clear D. V shed 3 bases and J shed 7 bases, with 10 bases lying between them. This CDR3 is 13 amino acids long. The germline V gene encodes CDR1 SNHLY and CDR2 FYNNEI. Looking up the rest from reference TRBV2 and TRBJ1-5 gives the full variable domain: EPEVTQTPSHQVTQMGQEVILRCVPISNHLYFYWYRQILGQKVEFLVSFYNNEISEKSEIFDDQFSVERPDGSNFTLKIRSTKLEDSAMYFCASSEAGGQPQHFGDGTRLSIL.

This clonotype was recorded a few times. CDR3 DNA: TGTGCCAGCAGCTTACGAACGATCGGGGAGCTGTTTTTT. Amino acids: CASSLRTIGELFF. This chain connects TRBV11-3 to TRBJ2-2; D is undetermined. V was cut by 2 bases and J by 7 bases, with 8 bases left in between. The CDR3 has 13 residues. Germline assignment: CDR1 SGHNT and CDR2 YENEEA. The full variable domain, with the rest looked up from reference TRBV11-3 and TRBJ2-2, is EAGVVQSPRYKIIEKKQPVAFWCNPISGHNTLYWYLQNLGQGPELLIRYENEEAVDDSQLPKDRFSAERLKGVDSTLKIQPAELGDSAVYLCASSLRTIGELFFGEGSRLTVL.

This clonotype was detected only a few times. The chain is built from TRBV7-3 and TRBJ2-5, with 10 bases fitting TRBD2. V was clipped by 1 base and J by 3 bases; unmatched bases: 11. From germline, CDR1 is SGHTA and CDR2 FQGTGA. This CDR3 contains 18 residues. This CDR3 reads CASSLIAGGGTAKETQYF. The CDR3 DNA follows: TGTGCCAGCAGCTTAATAGCGGGGGGCGGGACAGCTAAAGAGACCCAGTACTTC.

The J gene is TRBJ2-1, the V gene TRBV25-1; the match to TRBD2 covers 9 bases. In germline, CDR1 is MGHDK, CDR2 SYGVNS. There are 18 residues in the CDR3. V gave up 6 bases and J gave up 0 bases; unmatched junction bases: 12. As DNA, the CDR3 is TGTGCCAGCAGCCCGACTAGCGGAAACCCAAGCTCCTACAATGAGCAGTTCTTC. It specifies CASSPTSGNPSSYNEQFF.

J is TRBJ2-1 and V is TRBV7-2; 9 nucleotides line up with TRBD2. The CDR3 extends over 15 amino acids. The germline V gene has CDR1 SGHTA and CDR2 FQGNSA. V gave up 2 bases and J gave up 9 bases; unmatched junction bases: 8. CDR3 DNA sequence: TGTGCCAGCAGCTTATTTCTCGCGGGGGGGTTTGAGCAGTTCTTC. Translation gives CASSLFLAGGFEQFF.

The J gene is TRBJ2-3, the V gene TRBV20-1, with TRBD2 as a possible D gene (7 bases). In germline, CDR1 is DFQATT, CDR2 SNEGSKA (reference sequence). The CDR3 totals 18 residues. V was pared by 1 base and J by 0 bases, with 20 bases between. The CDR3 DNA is TGCAGTGCTAGAGCAGGAGGGCCCGGGGGGCTTAGCACAGATACGCAGTATTTT. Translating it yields CSARAGGPGGLSTDTQYF.

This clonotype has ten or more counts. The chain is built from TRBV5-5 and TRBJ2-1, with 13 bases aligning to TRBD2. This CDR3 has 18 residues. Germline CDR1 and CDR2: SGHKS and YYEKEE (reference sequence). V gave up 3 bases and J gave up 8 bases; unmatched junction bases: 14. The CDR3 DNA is TGTGCCAGCAGCTCGGGACTAGCGGGATGGGGGCCTTGGGATGAGCAGTTCTTC. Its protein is CASSSGLAGWGPWDEQFF.

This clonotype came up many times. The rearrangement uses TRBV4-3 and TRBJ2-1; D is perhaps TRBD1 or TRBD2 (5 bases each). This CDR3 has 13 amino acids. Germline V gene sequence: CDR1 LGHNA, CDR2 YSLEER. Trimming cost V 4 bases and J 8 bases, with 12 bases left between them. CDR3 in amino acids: CASSPPGADEQFF. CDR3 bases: TGCGCCAGCAGCCCCCCCGGGGCGGATGAGCAGTTCTTC.

Here the CDR3 reads CASSQDSGGVSYNEQFF. CDR3 bases: TGTGCCAGCTCACAAGATAGCGGGGGGGTGTCCTACAATGAGCAGTTCTTC. The chain couples TRBV18 to TRBJ2-1, with 11 bases aligning to TRBD2. CDR1 is KGHSH, CDR2 LQKENI, per germline. The CDR3 contains 17 residues. J lost 1 base, V lost 4 bases, and 6 bases had no gene match.